This entry concerns a single TCR beta chain. Its antigen is unknown. Base qualities are not at hand, and no much larger clone is one base apart. This entry belongs to a study of blood T cell repertoires in COVID-19 (TCRdb year 2020). Regarding the study in general: Collaborator samples came from the United States, Italy and Spain and covered acute and convalescent phases of COVID-19. Sample metadata almost always included a de-identified subject ID, COVID-19 status, age in years and sex. The material from the prospective study consisted of cDNA or gDNA derived from T cells, B-cell-depleted T cells, or PBMCs. The samples were drawn from the first 160 participants of the ongoing ImmuneRACE study and from roughly 1,300 subjects provided by 6 global collaborators. The repertoires were released in a freely available public database meant as a resource for research on the immune response to SARS-CoV-2. Where available, HLA class I and class II types were taken from metadata supplied by the sample provider and were not determined by assay-based typing. Deeply sampled blood TCRbeta repertoires from subjects exposed to, actively infected with, or recovered from COVID-19 were included in the dataset. The research as a whole found: How much clinical and demographic metadata was included differed by source and by participant, and the metadata was provided uncurated.

TCRbeta CDR3 regions were amplified from genomic DNA using the immunoSEQ Assay, a bias-controlled multiplex PCR. Under the source paper's analysis protocol: Within the assay, amplification of reference gene primers was used to estimate how many nucleated cells each sample contained. To quantify the absolute abundance of each unique TCRbeta CDR3 rearrangement, sequence reads were collapsed and filtered. For each sample, productive Simpson clonality was calculated as the square root of Simpson's diversity index across productive rearrangements. TCRdb carries this immuneACCESS record with in-frame sequences only. Its versions omit some clonotypes, under half of them owing to an unresolved V gene in the studies checked, with the rest unexplained. V, J and clone size are taken as reported in that table, and D and trimming were inferred from the DNA itself. Across this sample there are about 200,000 clones, with around 92% seen only once. Over 7% of the sample rests with the top ten.

Participants in the prospective study were enrolled through a virtual design, were aged roughly 18 to 100 years, and lived in about 25 United States geographic areas. Cohort assignment in the prospective study relied on participant-reported clinical history from a screening survey and a study questionnaire. ImmuneRACE Cohort 3 recovered participants were defined by two consecutive negative NP/OP PCR tests, healthcare professional clearance, or symptom resolution. Each participant in the prospective study had whole blood, serum and a nasopharyngeal or oropharyngeal swab collected by mobile phlebotomists. Additional blood draws and questionnaires over an approximately two-month period could optionally be provided by prospective study participants. Prospective study blood samples were shipped either frozen or at room temperature before DNA extraction. V ends up 7 bases short and J 2 bases short, with an unmatched junction base count of 12. CDR1 and CDR2 are drawn from the germline V gene (reference sequence): MNHEY, SMNVEV. The CDR3 sequence holds 16 residues, the cysteine and phenylalanine included. CDR3 DNA is the only sequence kept; it has 48 bases, read in frame from the first base.

Sequenced: PBMCs or T cells enriched from blood (not recorded which). Recombination connected TRBV27 to TRBJ2-3; 7 junctional bases match TRBD2. The receptor's source is a woman younger than 35 who had recovered from COVID-19. This receptor carries the CDR3 CASNTLAGGNTDTQYF. The DNA is as follows: TGTGCCAGCAACACCTTGGCCGGGGGGAACACAGATACGCAGTATTTT.